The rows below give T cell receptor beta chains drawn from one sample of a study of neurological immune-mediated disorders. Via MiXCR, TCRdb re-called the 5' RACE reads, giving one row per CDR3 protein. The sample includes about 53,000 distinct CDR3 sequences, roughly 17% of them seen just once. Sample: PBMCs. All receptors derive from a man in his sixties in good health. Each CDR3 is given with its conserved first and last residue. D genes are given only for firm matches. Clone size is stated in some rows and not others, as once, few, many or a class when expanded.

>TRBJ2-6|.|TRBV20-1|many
CSASIRSGANVLTF
TGCAGTGCTAGTATAAGATCTGGGGCCAACGTCCTGACTTTC
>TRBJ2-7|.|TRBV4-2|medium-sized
CASSQGGASYEQYF
TGTGCCAGCAGCCAAGGAGGAGCGTCCTACGAGCAGTACTTC
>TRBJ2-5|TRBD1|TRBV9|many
CASSVGTGAQETQYF
TGTGCCAGCAGCGTAGGTACAGGGGCCCAAGAGACCCAGTACTTC
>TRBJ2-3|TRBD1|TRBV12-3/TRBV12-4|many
CASSFGRGSTDTQYF
TGTGCCAGCAGTTTCGGCAGGGGGTCCACAGATACGCAGTATTTT
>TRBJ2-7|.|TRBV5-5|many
CASSGGGGPLSEQYF
TGTGCCAGCAGCGGGGGAGGGGGTCCCCTGAGTGAGCAGTACTTC
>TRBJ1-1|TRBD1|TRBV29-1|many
CSVPGGQGRFTEAFF
TGCAGCGTCCCTGGGGGACAGGGGCGATTCACTGAAGCTTTCTTT
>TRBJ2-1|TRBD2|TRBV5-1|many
CASSFGGGFYAEQFF
TGCGCCAGCAGCTTCGGCGGGGGGTTCTACGCTGAGCAGTTCTTC
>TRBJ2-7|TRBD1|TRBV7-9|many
CASSPGQGSSYEQYF
TGTGCCAGCAGCCCGGGACAGGGGTCCTCCTACGAGCAGTACTTC
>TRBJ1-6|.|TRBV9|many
CASSPLDSYNSPLHF
TGTGCCAGCAGCCCGCTTGACTCCTATAATTCACCCCTCCACTTT
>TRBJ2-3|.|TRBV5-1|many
CASSLGLGTTSTDTQYF
TGCGCCAGCAGCTTGGGGCTAGGAACAACTAGCACAGATACGCAGTATTTT
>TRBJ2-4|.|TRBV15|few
CATSRDIGLAKNIQYF
TGTGCCACCAGCAGAGATATCGGACTAGCCAAAAACATTCAGTACTTC
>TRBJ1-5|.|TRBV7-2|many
CASSFSRSNQPQHF
TGTGCCAGCAGCTTTAGTCGGAGCAATCAGCCCCAGCATTTT
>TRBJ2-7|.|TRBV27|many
CASSLYGNGYEQYF
TGTGCCAGCAGTTTATATGGTAATGGCTACGAGCAGTACTTC
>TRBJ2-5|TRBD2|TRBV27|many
CASSLWAGGETQYF
TGTGCCAGCAGTTTATGGGCGGGAGGAGAGACCCAGTACTTC
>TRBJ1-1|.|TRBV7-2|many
CASSLEDSVAFF
TGTGCCAGCAGCTTAGAAGACAGTGTAGCTTTCTTT
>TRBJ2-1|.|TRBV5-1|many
CASNLGSHNEQFF
TGCGCCAGCAACTTGGGCAGCCACAATGAGCAGTTCTTC
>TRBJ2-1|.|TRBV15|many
CATSRDAQDYNEQFF
TGTGCCACCAGCAGAGACGCACAAGACTACAATGAGCAGTTCTTC
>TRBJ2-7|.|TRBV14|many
CASSQGPKKSYEQYF
TGTGCCAGCAGCCAAGGCCCTAAGAAGTCCTACGAGCAGTACTTC
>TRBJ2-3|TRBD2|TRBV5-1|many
CASSSQAGGPGDTQYF
TGCGCCAGCAGCTCGCAAGCGGGAGGGCCTGGAGATACGCAGTATTTT
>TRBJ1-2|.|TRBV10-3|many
CAIRGTDYGYTF
TGTGCCATCAGAGGGACGGATTATGGCTACACCTTC
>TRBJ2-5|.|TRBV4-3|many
CASSQDHQGPQAQYF
TGCGCCAGCAGCCAAGACCACCAGGGGCCTCAGGCCCAGTACTTC
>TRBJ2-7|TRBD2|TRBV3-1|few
CASSRLSSGSDEQYF
TGTGCCAGCAGCCGACTTAGTAGCGGGAGCGACGAGCAGTACTTC
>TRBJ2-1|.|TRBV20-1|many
CSALGAGVGANEQFF
TGCAGTGCTTTGGGGGCAGGGGTGGGGGCCAATGAGCAGTTCTTC
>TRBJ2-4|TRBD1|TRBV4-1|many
CASSQSRDREAAKNIQYF
TGCGCCAGCAGCCAAAGCCGGGACAGGGAGGCGGCCAAAAACATTCAGTACTTC
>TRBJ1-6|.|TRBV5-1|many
CASSFSSRYNSPLHF
TGCGCCAGCAGCTTTTCGTCCAGGTATAATTCACCCCTCCACTTT
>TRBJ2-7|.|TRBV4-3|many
CASSQEWRQFDSYEQYF
TGCGCCAGCAGCCAAGAGTGGCGGCAGTTTGACTCCTACGAGCAGTACTTC
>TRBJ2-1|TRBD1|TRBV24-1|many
CATSDLKPGQGTNEQFF
TGTGCCACCAGTGATTTGAAGCCGGGACAGGGAACCAATGAGCAGTTCTTC
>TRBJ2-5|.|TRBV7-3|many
CASSLFGGSVQETQYF
TGTGCCAGCAGCTTATTCGGGGGTTCGGTACAAGAGACCCAGTACTTC
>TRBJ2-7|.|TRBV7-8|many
CASSFSVREDEQYF
TGTGCCAGCAGCTTCTCTGTCAGGGAGGACGAGCAGTACTTC
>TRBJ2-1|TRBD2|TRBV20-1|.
CSALAVGGDEHFF
TGCAGTGCTCTAGCGGTGGGTGGGGATGAGCATTTCTTC
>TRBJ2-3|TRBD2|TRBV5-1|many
CASSTSSGKDTQYF
TGCGCCAGCAGCACGTCTAGCGGGAAGGATACGCAGTATTTT